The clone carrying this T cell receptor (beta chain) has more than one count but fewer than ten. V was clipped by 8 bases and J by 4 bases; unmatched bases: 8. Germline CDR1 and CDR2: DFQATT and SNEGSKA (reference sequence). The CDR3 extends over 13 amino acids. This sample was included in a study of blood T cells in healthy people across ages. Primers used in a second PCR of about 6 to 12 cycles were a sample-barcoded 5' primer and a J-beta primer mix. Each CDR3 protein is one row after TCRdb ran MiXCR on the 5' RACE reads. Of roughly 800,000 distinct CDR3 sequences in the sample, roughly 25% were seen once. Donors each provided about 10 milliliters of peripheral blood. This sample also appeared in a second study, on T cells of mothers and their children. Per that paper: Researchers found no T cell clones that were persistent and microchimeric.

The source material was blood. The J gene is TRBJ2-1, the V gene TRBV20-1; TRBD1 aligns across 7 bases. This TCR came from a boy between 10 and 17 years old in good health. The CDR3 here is CSSPGQIYNEQFF. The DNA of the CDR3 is TGCAGTTCACCGGGACAGATATACAATGAGCAGTTCTTC.